This T cell receptor beta chain was profiled in a study of T-cell reconstitution after alpha-beta-depleted transplantation in children. Germline CDR1 and CDR2: MNHEY and SVGAGI. Trimming removed 2 bases from V and 1 base from J; junction bases left unmatched: 6. This CDR3 has 16 residues. This clonotype was seen more than once but under ten times. Preparation of the TCRbeta library was carried out with unique molecular identifiers. TCRdb reprocessed the PCR reads with MiXCR, giving one entry per CDR3 protein. This sample has hundreds of thousands of distinct CDR3 sequences, with about an eighth found just once.

This specimen consisted of PBMCs, obtained before TCRalphabeta/CD19-depleted stem cell transplant. This sequence was found in a girl aged 2-10 years with congenital amegakaryocytic thrombocytopenia, due to receive a stem cell transplant. The J gene is TRBJ2-7, the V gene TRBV6-5, with 9 bases lining up with TRBD1. CDR3 in DNA: TGTGCCAGCAGTTACGATGGCGGGACAGGGTCCTACGAGCAGTACTTC. It yields the protein CASSYDGGTGSYEQYF.